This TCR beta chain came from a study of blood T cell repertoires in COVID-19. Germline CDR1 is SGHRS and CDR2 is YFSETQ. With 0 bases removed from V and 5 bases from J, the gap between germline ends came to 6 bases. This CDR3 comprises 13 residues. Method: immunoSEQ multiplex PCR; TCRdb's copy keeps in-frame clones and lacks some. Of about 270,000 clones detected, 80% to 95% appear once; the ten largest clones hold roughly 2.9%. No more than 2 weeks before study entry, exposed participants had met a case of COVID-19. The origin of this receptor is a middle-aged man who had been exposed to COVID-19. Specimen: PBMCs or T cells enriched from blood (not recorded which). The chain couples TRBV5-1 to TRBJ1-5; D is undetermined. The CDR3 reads CASSLAGDQPQHF. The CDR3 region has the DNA TGCGCCAGCAGCTTGGCCGGGGATCAGCCCCAGCATTTT.